The 2 T cell receptor beta chains reported below all come from one sample, sequenced in a study of early T cells in non-severe SARS-CoV-2 infection. MiXCR, applied by TCRdb to the 5' RACE reads, yields one record per CDR3 protein. The table lists about 70,000 distinct CDR3 sequences, about 11% of them singletons, with about 4.8% in the top ten. The sequencing sample was made of whole blood. The receptor source for this set is an adult who was a healthcare worker with PCR-confirmed SARS-CoV-2 infection or an uninfected control (not recorded which).

The sample holds a few counts of this clonotype. J is TRBJ1-3 and V is TRBV29-1; D not resolved. This CDR3 comprises 13 residues. CDR1 and CDR2 from the germline V gene are SQVTM and ANQGSEA. V was shortened by 4 bases and J by 4 bases, with 11 bases between the two germline ends. The CDR3 region has the DNA TGCAGCGTTGGAGAACAATCCGGAAACACCATATATTTT. Protein sequence: CSVGEQSGNTIYF.

The chain has TRBV7-6 and TRBJ2-2, with TRBD1 matching over 8 bases. Germline assignment: CDR1 SGHVS and CDR2 FNYEAQ. The CDR3 has 15 amino acids. V shed 4 bases, J shed 6 bases, and the junction held 7 bases outside the gene matches. In DNA form, the CDR3 reads TGTGCCAGCAGCTCGAGACAGGGGACGGCCGGGGAGCTGTTTTTT. Translation: CASSSRQGTAGELFF.